This is a list of T cell receptor beta chains from one sample in a study of control samples from healthy donors and cancer patients. Profiled with immunoSEQ multiplex PCR; TCRdb holds only in-frame clones, not every one. The table lists about 160,000 clones, roughly 94% of them singletons, with 12% to 15% in the top ten. Sequences were obtained from PBMCs. The receptors here all came from a man between 60 and 75 years old with colorectal cancer. The CDR3 runs from the conserved cysteine through the conserved F or W. D genes are given only for firm matches. Size values are once, few and many counts, or a class for expanded clones, and some rows have none.

14	TRBV10-2	TRBD1	.	TRBJ1-2	CASSDGQGVYGYTF	TGCGCCAGCAGTGATGGACAGGGGGTCTATGGCTACACCTTC
14	TRBV23-1	.	.	TRBJ2-3	CAYSAGQSTDTQYF	TGCGCCTATAGTGCGGGACAGAGCACAGATACGCAGTATTTT
13	TRBV12-3/TRBV12-4	.	.	TRBJ2-5	CASTTPPGQTQYF	TGTGCCAGCACCACACCCCCTGGTCAGACCCAGTACTTC
14	TRBV14	.	.	TRBJ1-2	CASSHRETYYGYTF	TGTGCCAGCAGCCACAGGGAGACTTACTATGGCTACACCTTC
16	TRBV5-6	.	.	TRBJ1-5	CASSLGTLWANQPQHF	TGTGCCAGCAGCTTGGGGACCTTGTGGGCCAATCAGCCCCAGCATTTT
14	TRBV5-1	TRBD1	.	TRBJ1-1	CASSLAGGNTEAFF	TGCGCCAGCAGCTTGGCAGGGGGGAACACTGAAGCTTTCTTT
14	TRBV7-2	.	once	TRBJ2-1	CASSLGVSFNEQFF	TGTGCCAGCAGCTTAGGGGTTAGTTTTAATGAGCAGTTCTTC
15	TRBV2	TRBD1	.	TRBJ1-5	CASGQGPGGNQPQHF	TGTGCCAGCGGACAGGGGCCCGGTGGGAATCAGCCCCAGCATTTT
14	TRBV5-1	.	.	TRBJ2-3	CASSLLARTDTQYF	TGCGCCAGCAGCTTGCTAGCCAGAACAGATACGCAGTATTTT
13	TRBV10-3	.	.	TRBJ1-2	CAISEDRNYGYTF	TGTGCCATCAGTGAGGACAGGAACTATGGCTACACCTTC
13	TRBV6-1	.	.	TRBJ1-2	CASSERPNYGYTF	TGTGCCAGCAGTGAGAGGCCTAACTATGGCTACACCTTC
16	TRBV13	.	.	TRBJ2-7	CASSPGLAFVGYEQYF	TGTGCCAGCAGCCCCGGACTTGCCTTCGTCGGGTACGAGCAGTACTTC
16	TRBV6-2/TRBV6-3	.	.	TRBJ2-5	CASSLMGSGTQETQYF	TGTGCCAGCAGTCTTATGGGATCCGGGACCCAAGAGACCCAGTACTTC
12	TRBV2	.	once	TRBJ1-5	CASRASNQPQHF	TGTGCCAGCAGGGCCTCGAATCAGCCCCAGCATTTT
12	TRBV19	.	.	TRBJ1-6	CASRTVNSPLHF	TGTGCCAGTCGGACGGTAAATTCACCCCTCCACTTT
16	TRBV5-1	.	.	TRBJ2-3	CASSPPGVLGPDTQYF	TGCGCCAGCAGCCCCCCTGGGGTCCTAGGACCAGATACGCAGTATTTT
17	TRBV7-2	TRBD1	.	TRBJ1-3	CASSLAIPGGRGNTIYF	TGTGCCAGCAGCTTAGCGATCCCAGGGGGTCGAGGAAACACCATATATTTT
14	TRBV24-1	.	.	TRBJ2-5	CATSDPVSQETQYF	TGTGCCACCAGTGACCCCGTGAGCCAAGAGACCCAGTACTTC
16	TRBV19	TRBD2	.	TRBJ2-1	CASSIVGGGPYNEQFF	TGTGCCAGTAGTATAGTTGGCGGGGGGCCTTACAATGAGCAGTTCTTC
15	TRBV7-6	TRBD2	.	TRBJ2-2	CASSLGLPNTGELFF	TGTGCCAGCAGCCTGGGACTACCTAACACCGGGGAGCTGTTTTTT
15	TRBV15	.	.	TRBJ2-5	CATSEGVGGQETQYF	TGTGCCACCAGCGAGGGGGTAGGGGGCCAAGAGACCCAGTACTTC
13	TRBV5-1	.	.	TRBJ2-7	CASSLDVSYEQYF	TGCGCCAGCAGCCTGGACGTTTCCTACGAGCAGTACTTC
15	TRBV21-1	.	.	TRBJ1-2	CASSKPAGRYYGYTF	TGTGCCAGCAGCAAACCGGCCGGGAGATACTATGGCTACACCTTC
14	TRBV27	TRBD1	.	TRBJ1-5	CASTSSTGDQPQHF	TGTGCCAGCACCTCATCGACAGGGGATCAGCCCCAGCATTTT
15	TRBV6-1	.	.	TRBJ1-4	CASSENSATNEKLFF	TGTGCCAGCAGTGAGAACAGCGCAACTAATGAAAAACTGTTTTTT
17	TRBV6-6	.	.	TRBJ2-6	CASSPGTTRAGANVLTF	TGTGCCAGCAGTCCAGGGACAACGCGCGCCGGGGCCAACGTCCTGACTTTC
16	TRBV2	TRBD1	.	TRBJ2-5	CASNFGQGRNQETQYF	TGTGCCAGCAATTTCGGACAGGGTCGTAACCAAGAGACCCAGTACTTC
15	TRBV6-4	.	.	TRBJ1-2	CASSDSPDRPYGYTF	TGTGCCAGCAGTGACTCCCCCGACAGGCCCTATGGCTACACCTTC
15	TRBV5-1	.	.	TRBJ2-7	CASSLGGQPSYEQYF	TGCGCCAGCAGCTTGGGTGGACAGCCATCCTACGAGCAGTACTTC
13	TRBV12-3/TRBV12-4	.	few	TRBJ1-6	CASSRDIGSPLHF	TGTGCCAGCAGTCGGGACATCGGTTCACCCCTCCACTTT
16	TRBV21-1	.	once	TRBJ2-3	CASSKGGTSNRDTQYF	TGTGCCAGCAGCAAAGGTGGGACTAGCAATCGAGATACGCAGTATTTT
14	TRBV2	.	.	TRBJ1-2	CASSEQAGYYGYTF	TGTGCCAGCAGTGAGCAGGCCGGGTACTATGGCTACACCTTC
15	TRBV2	.	.	TRBJ2-6	CASSERMAGANVLTF	TGTGCCAGCAGTGAAAGGATGGCTGGGGCCAACGTCCTGACTTTC
13	TRBV6-4	.	few	TRBJ2-2	CATQGPNTGELFF	TGTGCCACCCAGGGGCCTAACACCGGGGAGCTGTTTTTT
15	TRBV15	TRBD1	.	TRBJ2-7	CATSRATGGSYEQYF	TGTGCCACCAGCAGAGCTACAGGGGGTAGCTACGAGCAGTACTTC
13	TRBV30	.	.	TRBJ1-1	CASSGQMNTEAFF	TGTGCCTCCTCGGGACAAATGAACACTGAAGCTTTCTTT
18	TRBV5-6	TRBD2	.	TRBJ2-7	CASSLGLAGEKITHEQYF	TGTGCCAGCAGCTTGGGGCTAGCGGGGGAGAAGATCACCCACGAGCAGTACTTC
16	TRBV4-1	TRBD1	.	TRBJ2-6	CASSLSRGSGANVLTF	TGCGCCAGCAGCCTTTCCAGGGGGTCAGGGGCCAACGTCCTGACTTTC
11	TRBV27	.	few	TRBJ1-1	CASSGVTEAFF	TGTGCCAGCTCGGGGGTCACTGAAGCTTTCTTT
15	TRBV5-1	.	.	TRBJ1-5	CASSLSSGSNQPQHF	TGCGCCAGCAGCTTGTCTTCCGGGAGCAATCAGCCCCAGCATTTT
17	TRBV7-2	TRBD1	.	TRBJ1-2	CASSSLTGQGLIYGYTF	TGTGCCAGCAGCTCCCTGACCGGACAGGGATTAATCTATGGCTACACCTTC
15	TRBV10-2	TRBD1	once	TRBJ1-5	CASSVSLTGTQPQHF	TGCGCCAGCAGTGTCTCCTTGACAGGGACTCAGCCCCAGCATTTT
14	TRBV4-1	.	.	TRBJ2-5	CASSQVESQETQYF	TGCGCCAGCAGCCAAGTCGAAAGCCAAGAGACCCAGTACTTC
13	TRBV27	.	.	TRBJ2-1	CASSSTSINEQFF	TGTGCCAGCAGTTCAACTAGCATCAATGAGCAGTTCTTC
14	TRBV18	.	.	TRBJ2-7	CASSSGTIGYEQYF	TGTGCCAGCTCATCCGGGACAATAGGTTACGAGCAGTACTTC
15	TRBV11-2	.	.	TRBJ1-1	CASSLIERGRTEAFF	TGTGCCAGCAGCTTAATCGAAAGGGGCAGGACTGAAGCTTTCTTT
15	TRBV4-1	.	.	TRBJ1-3	CASSQQSNRGNTIYF	TGCGCCAGCAGCCAACAGTCTAATCGCGGAAACACCATATATTTT
14	TRBV9	TRBD1	few	TRBJ1-5	CASSRTGPNQPQHF	TGTGCCAGCAGCCGGACAGGCCCCAATCAGCCCCAGCATTTT
14	TRBV18	TRBD1	.	TRBJ1-1	CASSPTGTNTEAFF	TGTGCCAGCTCACCGACAGGGACGAACACTGAAGCTTTCTTT
15	TRBV4-3	TRBD1	.	TRBJ2-5	CASSQDYRGQETQYF	TGCGCCAGCAGCCAAGATTACAGGGGTCAAGAGACCCAGTACTTC
15	TRBV3-1/TRBV3-2	TRBD1	.	TRBJ1-5	CASSPGTGGNQPQHF	TGTGCCAGCAGCCCAGGGACAGGGGGCAATCAGCCCCAGCATTTT
18	TRBV4-1	TRBD2	.	TRBJ2-4	CASSQVGGGGLAKNIQYF	TGCGCCAGCAGCCAAGTAGGCGGGGGGGGCCTAGCCAAAAACATTCAGTACTTC
17	TRBV30	.	once	TRBJ2-7	CAWTRGPGARGGNEQYF	TGTGCCTGGACCCGGGGGCCCGGAGCCAGGGGTGGCAACGAGCAGTACTTC
15	TRBV3-1/TRBV3-2	TRBD2	.	TRBJ2-1	CASSRGTSGYNEQFF	TGTGCCAGCAGCCGCGGGACTAGCGGATACAATGAGCAGTTCTTC
16	TRBV6-5	.	once	TRBJ2-2	CASSYGGSEGTGELFF	TGTGCCAGCAGTTACGGGGGCAGTGAGGGGACCGGGGAGCTGTTTTTT
14	TRBV6-5	.	.	TRBJ1-5	CASSSPVTGGPQHF	TGTGCCAGCAGTTCTCCAGTTACGGGTGGGCCCCAGCATTTT